A single sample gave rise to the 32 T cell receptor beta chains below, sequenced in a study of lung T cells in sarcoidosis with Löfgren's syndrome. TCRdb re-called the reads with MiXCR, one entry per CDR3 protein. The data contain roughly 1,900 distinct CDR3 sequences, under 30% of them singletons. The specimen was CD4+ T cells from bronchoalveolar lavage. The receptors were sampled from a human donor with sarcoidosis (Löfgren's syndrome or another form), or a control subject (not recorded which).

This clonotype counts as large. The chain employs TRBV28 and TRBJ1-2; the D gene is possibly TRBD1 (5 bases). The V and J ends lost 5 bases and 5 bases respectively, with 9 bases between them. From germline, CDR1 is MDHEN and CDR2 SYDVKM. The CDR3 runs 12 residues. The CDR3 DNA reads TGTGCCAGCAGTCACCGACAGTATGGCTACACCTTC. This gives the protein CASSHRQYGYTF.

This clonotype was seen many times. The V and J genes are TRBV7-9 and TRBJ2-7, with D hard to call. Trimming removed 4 bases at V and 3 bases at J, with 16 bases between. The CDR3 has 15 residues. From germline, CDR1 is SEHNR and CDR2 FQNEAQ (reference sequence). CDR3 loop: CASSSGRSWGYEQYF. DNA of the CDR3: TGTGCCAGCAGCTCCGGACGATCTTGGGGCTACGAGCAGTACTTC.

By sample share, this clonotype is large. The V and J genes are TRBV4-1 and TRBJ2-1, with D perhaps TRBD1 (6 bases). CDR1 and CDR2 from the germline V gene are MGHRA and YSYEKL. The V end was cut by 1 base, the J end by 7 bases, with 11 bases between. The CDR3 loop spans 14 amino acids. DNA of the CDR3: TGCGCCAGCAGCCAAGGGGGTCAGGGGAATGAGCAGTTCTTC. It encodes CASSQGGQGNEQFF.

This clonotype ranks as medium-sized. The CDR3 protein is CASSFPRGETQYF. In DNA form, the CDR3 reads TGCGCCAGCAGCTTTCCCCGAGGGGAGACCCAGTACTTC. The J gene is TRBJ2-5, the V gene TRBV5-1, with D maybe TRBD2 (5 bases). The V end lost 2 bases, the J end lost 5 bases, and 10 bases lay between the germline ends. CDR1 and CDR2 from the germline V gene are SGHRS and YFSETQ. The CDR3 sequence is 13 residues long.

By proportion, this clonotype is medium-sized. This chain connects TRBV5-6 to TRBJ2-6; D gene unclear. Germline CDR1 reads SGHDT; CDR2 reads YYEEEE. The V end was cut by 0 bases, the J end by 2 bases, with 6 bases between. The CDR3 runs to 15 residues. The CDR3 reads CASSLVVAGANVLTF. The DNA of the CDR3 is TGTGCCAGCAGCTTGGTGGTCGCTGGGGCCAACGTCCTGACTTTC. The whole variable domain, remainder taken from reference TRBV5-6 and TRBJ2-6, is DAGVTQSPTHLIKTRGQQVTLRCSPKSGHDTVSWYQQALGQGPQFIFQYYEEEERQRGNFPDRFSGHQFPNYSSELNVNALLLGDSALYLCASSLVVAGANVLTFGAGSRLTVL.

This clonotype is large within its sample. The chain joins TRBV4-2 to TRBJ2-3; D call uncertain. The germline V and J ends were trimmed by 0 bases and 1 base, with 5 bases remaining between them. The CDR3 consists of 14 residues. Germline V gives CDR1 LGHNA, CDR2 YNFKEQ. Here the CDR3 reads CASSQDRGTDTQYF. Here the CDR3 DNA reads TGTGCCAGCAGCCAAGATCGAGGCACAGATACGCAGTATTTT.

This clonotype is medium-sized in the sample. The J gene is TRBJ2-1, the V gene TRBV5-1, with TRBD1 identical over 9 bases. V trimming: 3 bases; J trimming: 6 bases; junction bases outside the gene matches: 4. Germline CDR1 reads SGHRS; CDR2 reads YFSETQ. This CDR3 contains 14 residues. The CDR3 DNA reads TGCGCCAGCAGCTGGGGGACAGGGTCCAATGAGCAGTTCTTC. As protein: CASSWGTGSNEQFF.

By its share, this clonotype is large. The chain is built from TRBV6-2 or TRBV6-3 and TRBJ2-3; D is unresolved. The CDR3 contains 11 residues. Germline V gene lookup returns CDR1 MNHEY and CDR2 SVGEGT. V lost 6 bases to trimming and J lost 5 bases, with 6 bases between them. CDR3 nucleotides: TGTGCCAGCAGGTACGGAGATACGCAGTATTTT. It specifies CASRYGDTQYF.

In its sample, this clonotype is medium-sized. V gene TRBV10-3 combines with J gene TRBJ2-7, with 13 bases aligning to TRBD2. CDR1 is ENHRY, CDR2 SYGVKD, per germline. CDR3 length equals 13 residues. V was clipped by 9 bases and J by 7 bases; unmatched bases: 6. The CDR3 DNA reads TGTGCCATAACTAGCGGGAGGGCCAAAGAGCAGTACTTC. It encodes CAITSGRAKEQYF.

V is TRBV10-3 and J is TRBJ2-7; 8 bases map to TRBD1. Per the germline V gene, CDR1 is ENHRY and CDR2 is SYGVKD. After removal of 6 bases from V and 1 base from J, the junction contained 5 bases not matched to a gene. There are 14 residues in the CDR3. The CDR3 DNA reads as TGTGCCATCAGAGGAGACAGGGGTTCCTACGAGCAGTACTTC. This gives the protein CAIRGDRGSYEQYF.

This clonotype rates as medium-sized (0.01 to 0.1%). This chain joins TRBV5-6 and TRBJ2-5; TRBD1 is a possible D gene (6 bases). CDR1 is SGHDT, CDR2 YYEEEE, per germline. Trimming took off 4 bases at V and 4 bases at J, with 14 bases between the two ends. The length of the CDR3 is 14 residues. As DNA, the CDR3 is TGTGCCAGCAGCATCGTCCGAGGGGGAGAGACCCAGTACTTC. Encoded protein: CASSIVRGGETQYF.

As to this clonotype: This may come from a read error, since a much larger clone is one base off. The rearrangement joins TRBV11-2 to TRBJ2-5; D might be TRBD2 (5 bases). There are 14 residues in the CDR3. In germline, CDR1 is SGHAT, CDR2 FQNNGV. Here the CDR3 DNA reads TGTGCCAGCAGCTTACCGGGATCCGGGGAGACCCGGTACTTC. Translation gives CASSLPGSGETRYF.

This clonotype is categorized as medium-sized (0.01 to 0.1%). The chain links TRBV6-6 to TRBJ1-6; no reliable D call. The CDR3 is 14 residues long. The germline gives CDR1 MNHNY, CDR2 SVGAGI (reference sequence). The V end was cut by 2 bases, the J end by 0 bases, with 2 bases between. CDR3: CASSYGSYNSPLHF. The DNA for the CDR3 is TGTGCCAGCAGTTACGGCTCCTATAATTCACCCCTCCACTTT.

This clonotype has ten or more counts. J is TRBJ2-7 and V is TRBV5-4; 8 nucleotides agree with TRBD1. This CDR3 spans 14 amino acids. Germline assignment: CDR1 SGHNT and CDR2 YYREEE (reference sequence). The V and J ends lost 0 bases and 7 bases, in that order; junction bases with no gene match: 6. The DNA for the CDR3 is TGTGCCAGCAGCTTGGACAGGGGGTCGCGTGAGCAGTACTTC. This sequence encodes CASSLDRGSREQYF.

By proportion, this clonotype is medium-sized. This chain links TRBV3-1 with TRBJ1-2; perhaps TRBD1 as D (6 bases). Trimming left V 5 bases short and J 6 bases short, with 13 bases between. The V gene's germline CDR1 is LGHDT and CDR2 YNNKEL (reference sequence). CDR3 size: 13 residues. In nucleotides, the CDR3 is TGTGCCAGCAGCTACCGGGACACGGATGGCTACACCTTC. Its translation: CASSYRDTDGYTF.

Within the sample, this clonotype is medium-sized. The V call is TRBV12-3 or TRBV12-4, the J call TRBJ2-2, with TRBD2 matching 7 bases. Unmatched junction bases numbered 11, after V lost 3 bases and J lost 7 bases. There are 16 residues in the CDR3. The CDR3 DNA reads TGTGCCAGCAGTTTTGGTGGCGGGAGCCAGGGCGGGGAGCTGTTTTTT. Translated, it gives CASSFGGGSQGGELFF.

This clonotype is medium-sized. V usage is TRBV19 and J usage is TRBJ2-3, with 8 bases that match TRBD1. Germline V gene data show CDR1 as LNHDA and CDR2 as SQIVND (reference sequence). This CDR3 has 15 amino acids. V shed 10 bases and J 5 bases; nucleotides not matched to a gene: 14. CDR3 nucleotide sequence: TGTGCCACTCGACTCTCGGGACAGGTTGGAGATACGCAGTATTTT. Its translation: CATRLSGQVGDTQYF.

On this clonotype itself: A read error is possible here, since a much larger clone lies one base away. The CDR3 region is CASTVTWSGETQYF. Here the CDR3 DNA reads TGTGCCAGCACTGTGACATGGTCAGGCGAGACCCAGTACTTC. V is TRBV3-1 and J is TRBJ2-5; D is uncertain. Germline V lookup: CDR1 LGHDT, CDR2 YNNKEL (reference sequence). Trimming left V 7 bases short and J 5 bases short, with 17 bases between. The CDR3 extends over 14 amino acids.

This clonotype rates as hyperexpanded (1% or more). This chain uses TRBV15 with TRBJ1-1; D is unclear. V lost 0 bases and J lost 11, with 13 bases in between. There are 13 residues in the CDR3. The germline V gene has CDR1 LNHNV and CDR2 YYDKDF (reference sequence). CDR3 nucleotides: TGTGCCACCAGCAGAGATAACAGATTGTCGGCTTTCTTT. Translation gives CATSRDNRLSAFF.

This clonotype is categorized as large. The genes are TRBV28 and TRBJ1-5; 9 bases match TRBD1. V lost 5 bases, J lost 9 bases, and 5 bases stayed unmatched. There are 13 residues in the CDR3. Germline V gives CDR1 MDHEN, CDR2 SYDVKM. Written as DNA, the CDR3 is TGTGCCAGCAGTCTGAAGGACAGGGGGCCCCAGCATTTT. It is translated as CASSLKDRGPQHF.

By sample fraction, this clonotype is medium-sized (0.01 to 0.1%). In DNA form, the CDR3 reads TGTGCCATCAGTGGAGAGGGGGCGGTTGAAGCTTTCTTT. Encoded protein: CAISGEGAVEAFF. The chain carries TRBV10-3 and TRBJ1-1; TRBD1 aligns across 7 bases. V dropped 4 bases and J dropped 7; count of bases not matched to a gene: 6. The germline CDR1 and CDR2 sequences are ENHRY and SYGVKD. CDR3 size: 13 residues.

A remark on this clonotype: The CDR3 ends on some other residue instead of the conserved phenylalanine or tryptophan, so this is likely a read error. The DNA is omitted, as the CDR3 cannot be located on it reliably, and the CDR3 follows TCRdb's listing. The CDR3 loop reads CASSQEASGRAEETQYL. The genes are TRBV4-1 and TRBJ2-5; the DNA was not used to check the table's D call, TRBD2. CDR1 is MGHRA and CDR2 is YSYEKL in the germline V gene. The CDR3 has 17 residues if both end residues are counted.

As to this clonotype: Just one base apart from a much larger clone, this may be a read error. V gene TRBV18 combines with J gene TRBJ2-5, with D unclear. The V gene's germline CDR1 is KGHSH and CDR2 LQKENI. The CDR3 is made up of 12 amino acids. Here the CDR3 reads CASSLYQETPYF. The CDR3 nucleotides read TGTGCTAGCTCCCTGTACCAAGAGACCCCGTACTTC.

This clonotype is labeled medium-sized. The CDR3 region has the DNA TGCAGTGCTAGAGATGCGCCTGGAGGGACAGGGGGCGCGCAGGAGGATCAGCCCCAGCATTTT. Amino acid sequence: CSARDAPGGTGGAQEDQPQHF. V and J are TRBV20-1 and TRBJ1-5; 12 nucleotides align to TRBD1. Germline trimming cut 0 bases from V and 5 bases from J; bases unmatched to any gene: 20. Germline CDR1 DFQATT, CDR2 SNEGSKA (reference sequence). CDR3 length equals 21 residues.

By sample fraction, this clonotype is medium-sized (0.01 to 0.1%). The chain joins TRBV4-3 to TRBJ2-7; 10 nucleotides line up with TRBD1. Germline CDR1 LGHNA, CDR2 YSLEER. V shed 1 base, J shed 0 bases, and the junction held 6 bases outside the gene matches. The CDR3 is 17 residues long. The CDR3 spells CASSQAIGTGASYEQYF. The CDR3 nucleotides are TGCGCCAGCAGCCAAGCCATTGGGACAGGGGCCTCCTACGAGCAGTACTTC.

A word on this clonotype: Germline is not matched at one junction end, which may reflect a read error. The rearrangement links TRBV18 to TRBJ2-7; a weak D match, TRBD1 (6 bases). CDR1 and CDR2 from the germline V gene are KGHSH and LQKENI. The length of the CDR3 is 13 residues. CDR3 coding DNA: TGTGCCGGCTCACTGAACAGGGAGCACGAGCAGTACTTC. Translated: CAGSLNREHEQYF.

This clonotype is labeled medium-sized. The V call is TRBV4-3, the J call TRBJ2-3; the D call may be TRBD1 or TRBD2 (6 bases each). The CDR3 is 15 residues long. Trimming took 4 bases from V and 4 from J, leaving 15 bases between them. CDR1 is LGHNA and CDR2 is YSLEER in the germline V gene. The CDR3 nucleotides read TGCGCCAGCAGCCGAAGTGGGGGGCAGTCAGATACGCAGTATTTT. It yields the protein CASSRSGGQSDTQYF.

With respect to this clonotype: A much larger clone differs from this one at a single base, so this may be a read error. No conserved phenylalanine or tryptophan is present at the end of the CDR3, so a read error is the likely explanation. The rearrangement links TRBV14 to TRBJ1-1, with no clear D. Per germline, CDR1 SGHDN and CDR2 FVKESK. Trimming stripped 4 bases from V and 0 bases from J, with 21 bases between. CDR3 size: 18 residues. Here the CDR3 DNA reads TGTGCCAGCAGCCTGATTTACCCCCGGCCTGACATGAACACTGAAGCTTTCTCT. It codes for CASSLIYPRPDMNTEAFS.

This clonotype rates as medium-sized (0.01 to 0.1%). The chain couples TRBV19 to TRBJ2-3; D is unresolved. V gave up 8 bases and J gave up 2 bases, with 11 bases separating them. The germline gives CDR1 LNHDA, CDR2 SQIVND (reference sequence). The CDR3 covers 13 residues. The CDR3 reads CASGLGYTDTQYF. The DNA of the CDR3 is TGTGCCAGTGGTTTGGGGTACACAGATACGCAGTATTTT.

A remark on this clonotype: This may be a read error, as it is one base from a much larger clone. The rearrangement links TRBV5-5 to TRBJ1-5; D might be TRBD1 (5 bases). The CDR3 contains 13 residues. In germline, CDR1 is SGHKS, CDR2 YYEKEE (reference sequence). CDR3 loop: CAGSLDTNQPQHF. As DNA, the CDR3 is TGTGCCGGCAGCTTGGACACAAATCAGCCCCAGCATTTT.

This clonotype was detected ten times or more. The V call is TRBV5-4, the J call TRBJ2-2; 7 nucleotides match TRBD1. V was clipped by 4 bases and J by 5 bases; unmatched bases: 2. Germline lookup yields CDR1 SGHNT and CDR2 YYREEE (reference sequence). The CDR3 has 13 residues. The CDR3 sequence is CASSADRTGELFF. CDR3 DNA: TGTGCCAGCAGCGCGGACAGGACCGGGGAGCTGTTTTTT.

This clonotype showed up just a few times. The chain combines TRBV12-3 or TRBV12-4 with TRBJ1-5; TRBD1 is a possible D gene (5 bases). This CDR3 has 13 residues. V shed 1 base and J shed 6 bases, with 7 bases lying between them. In DNA form, the CDR3 reads TGTGCCAGCAGTTTAGGTCAGGGTCAGCCCCAGCATTTT. Protein sequence: CASSLGQGQPQHF.